This TCR beta chain derives from a study of shared clonotypes between healthy human individuals. Study-wide points: Estimated richness values were generally larger in naive subsets than in memory subsets. Researchers sampled blood only, noting tissue repertoires likely differ.

Here immunoSEQ multiplex PCR was the method, and the copy in TCRdb shows in-frame clones only, minus some. The sample includes a few million clones, 80% to 95% of them seen just once. The CDR3 spans 17 residues. Germline CDR1 reads MDHEN; CDR2 reads SYDVKM. V lost 3 bases and J lost 0; bases outside the gene matches: 8. The donor population consisted of healthy HIV-negative adults with no recent acute infections or vaccinations. Note on this clone: Its antigen is currently unknown.

The origin of this receptor is a man aged 18-30 years in good health. Some clones in this sample may be carry-over from other donors' samples. The sequenced sample consisted of naive CD4+ T cells from PBMCs. Subset in this sample: CD45RA+ positively selected. V and J are TRBV28 and TRBJ2-3; 8 positions match TRBD2. The CDR3 reads CASSFVRGRTSTDTQYF. The CDR3 coding sequence is TGTGCCAGCAGTTTCGTCCGCGGGAGGACAAGCACAGATACGCAGTATTTT. Variable domain in full (rest from reference TRBV28 and TRBJ2-3): DVKVTQSSRYLVKRTGEKVFLECVQDMDHENMFWYRQDPGLGLRLIYFSYDVKMKEKGDIPEGYSVSREKKERFSLILESASTNQTSMYLCASSFVRGRTSTDTQYFGPGTRLTVL.